The 6 T cell receptor beta chains listed next were all sequenced from one sample in a study of shared clonotypes between healthy human individuals. Here immunoSEQ multiplex PCR was the method, and the copy in TCRdb shows in-frame clones only, minus some. The sample consists of 2 million to 2.5 million clones, approximately 95% of them appearing once. Sequenced material: naive CD4+ T cells sorted from blood. Noted subset: CD45RA+ positively selected. Receptor source: a man aged 18-30 years in good health.

The V and J genes are TRBV6-8 and TRBJ1-1; 7 bases align to TRBD1. The germline V gene has CDR1 MNHGY and CDR2 SAAAGT. The CDR3 covers 14 residues. The trim removed 4 bases at V and 4 bases at J, leaving 6 bases unmatched. CDR3 amino acids: CASSWPRGTTEAFF. CDR3 coding DNA: TGTGCCAGCAGTTGGCCCAGGGGGACCACTGAAGCTTTCTTT.

The chain recombines TRBV6-6 with TRBJ2-1; perhaps TRBD2 as D (6 bases). Trimming removed 8 bases at V and 6 bases at J, with 17 bases between. Germline-derived CDR1 and CDR2 are MNHNY and SVGAGI (reference sequence). The CDR3 length is 14 residues. CDR3 DNA sequence: TGTGCCAGCCTTCTCCGCGGGGTTATCAATGAGCAGTTCTTC. It translates to CASLLRGVINEQFF.

This chain connects TRBV2 to TRBJ2-5, with D maybe TRBD1 (5 bases). Germline lookup yields CDR1 SNHLY and CDR2 FYNNEI. Between the trimmed V and J ends, which lost 3 bases and 1 base, there was a span of 9 bases. This CDR3 contains 14 residues. The CDR3 DNA is TGTGCCAGCAGTGAGAAGACAGTCCAAGAGACCCAGTACTTC. Encoded protein: CASSEKTVQETQYF. Looking up the rest from reference TRBV2 and TRBJ2-5 gives the full variable domain: EPEVTQTPSHQVTQMGQEVILRCVPISNHLYFYWYRQILGQKVEFLVSFYNNEISEKSEIFDDQFSVERPDGSNFTLKIRSTKLEDSAMYFCASSEKTVQETQYFGPGTRLLVL.

Comments on this clone: This same CDR3 is encoded by further DNA sequences in the sample. This rearrangement joins TRBV5-6 to TRBJ1-1, with a tentative D call TRBD1 (5 bases). Germline assignment: CDR1 SGHDT and CDR2 YYEEEE. Trimming removed 1 base from V and 0 bases from J, with 7 bases in between. This CDR3 has 14 residues. Here the CDR3 reads CASSLRGLNTEAFF. CDR3 DNA sequence: TGTGCCAGCAGCTTGAGGGGACTGAACACTGAAGCTTTCTTT.

The V call is TRBV28, the J call TRBJ1-2; 11 bases fit TRBD1. The trim removed 6 bases at V and 3 bases at J, leaving 6 bases unmatched. This CDR3 spans 15 amino acids. Germline V gene sequence: CDR1 MDHEN, CDR2 SYDVKM. The CDR3 loop reads CASSSDRGLDYGYTF. The CDR3 coding sequence is TGTGCCAGCAGCTCGGACAGGGGGCTGGACTATGGCTACACCTTC.

The CDR3 here is CASSPGSEAFF. In DNA form, the CDR3 reads TGTGCCAGCTCACCAGGTTCTGAAGCTTTCTTT. This chain links TRBV18 with TRBJ1-1; D gene uncertain. The ends were cut back, 2 bases at V and 6 bases at J, with 4 bases in the middle. The germline gives CDR1 KGHSH, CDR2 LQKENI. The CDR3 runs 11 residues.